Presented here are 16 T cell receptor beta chains from one specimen sequenced in a study of blood T cells in healthy people across ages. For the second PCR, which ran for about 6 to 11 cycles, a sample-barcoded 5' primer and a J-beta primer mix were used. A single record per CDR3 protein comes from TCRdb applying MiXCR to the 5' RACE reads. Seen here are hundreds of thousands of distinct CDR3 sequences, around 36% observed once, and the top ten hold about an eighth. The source material was blood. The receptor set was obtained from a man in his late teens or twenties in good health.

This clonotype came up once. The V and J genes are TRBV7-2 and TRBJ1-5; D is unresolved. CDR3 size: 15 residues. V was trimmed by 5 bases and J by 7 bases, leaving 18 bases between them. CDR1 and CDR2 from the germline V gene are SGHTA and FQGNSA. CDR3 sequence reads: CASSPSSGFEQPQHF. CDR3 nucleotide sequence: TGTGCCAGCAGCCCTTCGTCGGGATTTGAGCAGCCCCAGCATTTT.

This clonotype was seen only a few times. The chain carries TRBV5-1 and TRBJ1-1, with TRBD1 as a possible D gene (5 bases). The germline CDR1 and CDR2 sequences are SGHRS and YFSETQ. There are 13 residues in the CDR3. V was cut by 4 bases and J by 6 bases, with 13 bases left in between. The CDR3 loop is CASSPGTQAEAFF. CDR3 DNA: TGCGCCAGCAGCCCGGGGACGCAGGCTGAAGCTTTCTTT.

For this clonotype: This may be a read error, as it is one base from a much larger clone. The chain couples TRBV7-2 to TRBJ2-4; D tentatively reads TRBD1 or TRBD2 (5 bases each). The CDR3 spans 17 residues. CDR1 is SGHTA, CDR2 FQGNSA, per germline. CDR3 sequence (DNA): TGTGCCAGCAGCTTAGACCGGTGGGGGATTGCCAAAAACAGTCAGTACTTC. Its translation: CASSLDRWGIAKNSQYF.

This clonotype was observed at least ten times. This chain links TRBV19 with TRBJ1-2; a weak D match, TRBD1 (5 bases). This CDR3 contains 15 residues. Germline values: CDR1 LNHDA, CDR2 SQIVND (reference sequence). The ends were cut back, 7 bases at V and 4 bases at J, with 19 bases in the middle. As DNA, the CDR3 is TGTGCCAGTACGCGGGACGCCCGGCCGGGCTATGGCTACACCTTC. Protein: CASTRDARPGYGYTF. Looking up the rest from reference TRBV19 and TRBJ1-2 gives the full variable domain: DGGITQSPKYLFRKEGQNVTLSCEQNLNHDAMYWYRQDPGQGLRLIYYSQIVNDFQKGDIAEGYSVSREKKESFPLTVTSAQKNPTAFYLCASTRDARPGYGYTFGSGTRLTVV.

This clonotype was recorded at least ten times. The V gene is TRBV29-1, the J gene TRBJ2-3; 8 bases are shared with TRBD1. The germline gives CDR1 SQVTM, CDR2 ANQGSEA. Trimming at V came to 5 bases and at J to 4 bases, leaving 2 bases not matched to a gene. The CDR3 has 12 residues. CDR3 coding DNA: TGCAGCGTTTCAGGGGGCGCAGATACGCAGTATTTT. This encodes CSVSGGADTQYF.

In this sample, this clonotype turned up many times. The genes are TRBV12-3 or TRBV12-4 and TRBJ1-1; 7 positions match TRBD1. With 5 bases clipped from V and 8 bases from J, the junction kept 5 bases outside the gene matches. There are 12 residues in the CDR3. The CDR3 DNA follows: TGTGCCAGCAGTCTCGGGACAGACGAAGCTTTCTTT. This translates into CASSLGTDEAFF.

The rearrangement links TRBV20-1 to TRBJ2-7; D is possibly TRBD2 (6 bases). V lost 0 bases and J 7 bases, leaving 16 bases between the germline ends. The V gene's germline CDR1 is DFQATT and CDR2 SNEGSKA (reference sequence). The CDR3 covers 14 residues. The chain's CDR3 is CSAREVTDYNEQYF. The CDR3 region has the DNA TGCAGTGCTAGAGAGGTGACGGACTACAATGAGCAGTACTTC.

This clonotype appeared a few times. The V gene is TRBV7-2, the J gene TRBJ2-5, with D hard to call. The CDR3 loop spans 15 amino acids. V dropped 5 bases and J dropped 0 bases, with 13 bases sitting between them. Germline V gene sequence: CDR1 SGHTA, CDR2 FQGNSA. The CDR3: CASSLWTAYQETQYF. The DNA of the CDR3 is TGTGCCAGCAGCCTTTGGACCGCGTACCAAGAGACCCAGTACTTC.

This chain uses TRBV7-2 with TRBJ2-7; D is perhaps TRBD1 or TRBD2 (5 bases each). Trimming cost V 4 bases and J 7 bases, with 20 bases left between them. The CDR3 spans 15 residues. The germline V gene has CDR1 SGHTA and CDR2 FQGNSA. DNA of the CDR3: TGTGCCAGCAGCTCCGGGGCAATCTCAGGCAATGAGCAGTACTTC. This encodes CASSSGAISGNEQYF.

This clonotype has only a few counts. This chain joins TRBV28 and TRBJ2-3; a possible D gene is TRBD1 (5 bases). The CDR3 is 18 amino acids. With 2 bases removed from V and 0 bases from J, the gap between germline ends came to 18 bases. Germline V gives CDR1 MDHEN, CDR2 SYDVKM. CDR3 sequence: CASSLGAGLYFSTDTQYF. The CDR3 region has the DNA TGTGCCAGCAGTTTAGGGGCAGGTCTTTACTTCAGCACAGATACGCAGTATTTT.

V gene TRBV4-3 combines with J gene TRBJ2-1; tentatively, D is TRBD1 (7 bases). Deletions cut 5 bases from V and 2 bases from J, with 13 bases between. Germline values: CDR1 LGHNA, CDR2 YSLEER. The length of the CDR3 is 15 residues. The CDR3 loop is CASSNQGGPYNEQFF. CDR3 DNA: TGCGCCAGCAGCAACCAGGGGGGACCCTACAATGAGCAGTTCTTC.

J is TRBJ2-5 and V is TRBV5-1, with D perhaps matching TRBD1 (5 bases). V lost 2 bases to trimming and J lost 11 bases, with 22 bases between them. Germline lookup yields CDR1 SGHRS and CDR2 YFSETQ. The CDR3 covers 15 residues. CDR3 in DNA: TGCGCCAGCAGCTTCATGGTGACAGCCTACAATGAGCAGTACTTC. Its protein is CASSFMVTAYNEQYF.

The chain carries TRBV27 and TRBJ1-1, with a tentative D call TRBD1 (5 bases). V gave up 4 bases and J gave up 4 bases, with 19 bases separating them. CDR1 MNHEY and CDR2 SMNVEV come from the germline V gene (reference sequence). The CDR3 has 16 amino acids. The CDR3 bases are TGTGCCAGCAGTTCAACCCGGGACCGGGGAGGCACTGAAGCTTTCTTT. Residues: CASSSTRDRGGTEAFF.

V usage is TRBV3-1 and J usage is TRBJ2-7; D call uncertain. This CDR3 is 11 amino acids long. Trimming stripped 0 bases from V and 8 bases from J, with 5 bases between. From germline, CDR1 is LGHDT and CDR2 YNNKEL (reference sequence). The CDR3: CASSQESKQYF. In nucleotides, the CDR3 is TGTGCCAGCAGCCAAGAGAGCAAGCAGTACTTC.

A few counts support this clonotype. This chain connects TRBV29-1 to TRBJ2-7; TRBD1 or TRBD2 may be the D gene (5 bases each). V lost 3 bases to trimming and J lost 2 bases, with 14 bases between them. The length of the CDR3 is 14 residues. In germline, CDR1 is SQVTM, CDR2 ANQGSEA. The CDR3 coding sequence is TGCAGCGTTGATCGGTCGGGGCCCCCCTACGAGCAGTACTTC. This sequence encodes CSVDRSGPPYEQYF.

This clonotype has only a few counts. The chain couples TRBV4-2 to TRBJ2-1; 7 nucleotides match TRBD1. The CDR3 spans 18 residues. CDR1 LGHNA and CDR2 YNFKEQ come from the germline V gene. The ends lost 2 bases at V and 7 bases at J; junction bases unmatched: 17. The CDR3 loop reads CASSQKSLLGGIGNEQFF. CDR3 bases: TGTGCCAGCAGCCAAAAATCCCTCCTAGGGGGCATAGGGAATGAGCAGTTCTTC.